This T cell receptor (beta chain) derives from a study of regulatory T cells in long-lasting Graves disease. Time point noted: newly diagnosed GD, antithyroid drugs for less than 3 months. PBMCs provided the RNA from which the TCR library was made. Germline CDR1 is LGHDT and CDR2 is YNNKEL (reference sequence). V was clipped by 6 bases and J by 3 bases, with 8 bases between them. This CDR3 has 13 residues. Investigators prepared the TCR beta libraries by applying iRepertoire HTBI primers and Arm-PCR of CDR3 regions. TCRdb processed the multiplex PCR reads anew with MiXCR; each CDR3 protein has one entry. The sample lists fewer than 450,000 distinct CDR3 sequences, 15% occurring once. This clonotype appeared a few times. Separately, the same data were catalogued under a study of T cells in Graves' hyperthyroidism and ophthalmopathy.

The origin of this receptor is a woman aged 40 to 50 with Graves disease. The chain uses TRBV3-1 and TRBJ2-2; D gene uncertain. The specimen was peripheral blood mononuclear cells (PBMCs), collected at new diagnosis, from a patient treated with antithyroid drugs. CDR3 loop: CASSRLDTGELFF. CDR3 sequence (DNA): TGTGCCAGCAGTCGCTTGGACACCGGGGAGCTGTTTTTT.